Each of the 7 T cell receptor beta chains below was sequenced from the same sample in a study of CD8 T cells in ankylosing spondylitis. Regarding the study as a whole: Among TCR beta sequences, a motif of under ten highly homologous variants appeared characteristic of ankylosing spondylitis blood.

TCRdb reprocessed the 5' RACE reads with MiXCR, giving one entry per CDR3 protein. The sample has around 480,000 distinct CDR3 sequences; approximately 17% are singletons. These receptors' antigens are unknown. Material for sequencing was blood, either unsorted or a sorted T cell fraction (not recorded which). Receptor source: a male donor with ankylosing spondylitis.

This clonotype has a handful of counts. The chain recombines TRBV29-1 with TRBJ1-1; D is unresolved. Germline CDR1 and CDR2: SQVTM and ANQGSEA. This CDR3 contains 14 residues. Trimming removed 5 bases at V and 1 base at J, with 14 bases between. The CDR3 sequence: CSVRPSLTNTEAFF. The CDR3 DNA reads as TGCAGCGTTCGTCCGTCTTTGACGAACACTGAAGCTTTCTTT.

The chain is built from TRBV3-1 and TRBJ1-2, with 7 bases identical to TRBD1. V lost 3 bases and J lost 5; bases outside the gene matches: 6. The CDR3 is 14 residues long. CDR1 is LGHDT, CDR2 YNNKEL, per germline (reference sequence). In nucleotides, the CDR3 is TGTGCCAGCAGCCAGAAGACAGGGAGGTATGGCTACACCTTC. Protein product: CASSQKTGRYGYTF.

This chain connects TRBV3-1 to TRBJ1-2, with unresolved D. Germline loops: CDR1 LGHDT, CDR2 YNNKEL (reference sequence). V dropped 1 base and J dropped 10 bases, with 7 bases sitting between them. There are 11 residues in the CDR3. In nucleotides, the CDR3 is TGTGCCAGCAGCCAAGGTGTTGTCTACACCTTC. Amino acids: CASSQGVVYTF.

The CDR3 DNA is TGTGCCAGCAGTCCCGATGGGGGCTACACCTTC. As protein: CASSPDGGYTF. The gene calls are TRBV2 and TRBJ1-2; D not certain. Trimming cost V 5 bases and J 8 bases, with 9 bases left between them. Germline CDR1 reads SNHLY; CDR2 reads FYNNEI. The CDR3 extends over 11 amino acids.

This clonotype occurred a few times. The chain uses TRBV28 and TRBJ2-5, with 9 bases fitting TRBD2. Germline assignment: CDR1 MDHEN and CDR2 SYDVKM. V was pared by 7 bases and J by 5 bases, with 14 bases of the junction left unmatched. The CDR3 length is 16 residues. This chain's CDR3 is CASISGSGMYGETQYF. In DNA, the CDR3 is TGTGCCAGCATTAGCGGGAGTGGGATGTACGGGGAGACCCAGTACTTC.

The rearrangement uses TRBV7-3 and TRBJ2-5; 7 positions match TRBD1. V lost 5 bases, J lost 0 bases, and 3 bases stayed unmatched. CDR1 SGHTA and CDR2 FQGTGA come from the germline V gene. The CDR3 runs to 14 residues. For the CDR3, the DNA is TGTGCCAGCAGCCCCGACAGGGACCAAGAGACCCAGTACTTC. As protein: CASSPDRDQETQYF. The full variable domain, completed using reference TRBV7-3 and TRBJ2-5, is GAGVSQTPSNKVTEKGKYVELRCDPISGHTALYWYRQSLGQGPEFLIYFQGTGAADDSGLPNDRFFAVRPEGSVSTLKIQRTERGDSAVYLCASSPDRDQETQYFGPGTRLLVL.

This clonotype has more than one count but fewer than ten. The chain employs TRBV20-1 and TRBJ2-7; 10 bases are a match to TRBD2. V gave up 1 base and J gave up 2 bases; unmatched junction bases: 2. Germline assignment: CDR1 DFQATT and CDR2 SNEGSKA (reference sequence). CDR3 length: 14 residues. The CDR3 here is CSARGSGGAYEQYF. The CDR3 DNA reads TGCAGTGCTAGAGGCAGCGGGGGGGCCTACGAGCAGTACTTC.